A single T cell receptor (beta chain) is shown here with its context. What it binds is unknown. CDR3 length: 14 residues. Germline CDR1 reads SGHRS; CDR2 reads YFSETQ. V lost 4 bases to trimming and J lost 4 bases, with 14 bases between them. This specimen belongs to a study of cytomegalovirus exposure and HLA in healthy donors. General study results and limits: Reported results showed that the classifier diagnosed cytomegalovirus status with high specificity and sensitivity. Reportedly, a later analysis found an Asian-associated ancestry cluster had fewer N-insertions than the roughly 700-donor mean.

Donors in the study were healthy people who gave bone marrow. PCR involved 60 Vbeta and 13 Jbeta primers. In the authors' workflow: Roughly 11 million of the 60 million to 80 million unique TCR beta chains counted in a later analysis were shared. The assay was immunoSEQ multiplex PCR, and TCRdb's table has in-frame clones only and misses some. Clone size and the V and J calls come from that table; the DNA yielded D and trimming. The sample includes some 130,000 clones, 80% of them seen just once. This clonotype was sampled from a man aged 30 to 39 in good health and CMV-seronegative. The sample was PBMCs. The genes are TRBV5-1 and TRBJ2-5, with D maybe TRBD1 (5 bases). CDR3 bases: TGCGCCAGCAGCATCGAACCCACAGGAGAGACCCAGTACTTC. Amino acids: CASSIEPTGETQYF.